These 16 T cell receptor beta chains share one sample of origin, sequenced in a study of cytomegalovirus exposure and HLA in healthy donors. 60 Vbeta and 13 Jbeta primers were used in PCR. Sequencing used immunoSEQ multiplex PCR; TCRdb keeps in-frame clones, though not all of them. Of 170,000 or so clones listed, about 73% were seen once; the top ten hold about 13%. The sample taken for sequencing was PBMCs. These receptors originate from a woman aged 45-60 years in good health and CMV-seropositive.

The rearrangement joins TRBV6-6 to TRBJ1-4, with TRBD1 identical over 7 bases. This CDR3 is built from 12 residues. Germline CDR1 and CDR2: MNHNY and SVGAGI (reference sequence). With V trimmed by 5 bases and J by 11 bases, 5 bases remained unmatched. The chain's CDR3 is CASSKQGWKLFF. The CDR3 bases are TGTGCCAGCAGTAAACAGGGGTGGAAACTGTTTTTT.

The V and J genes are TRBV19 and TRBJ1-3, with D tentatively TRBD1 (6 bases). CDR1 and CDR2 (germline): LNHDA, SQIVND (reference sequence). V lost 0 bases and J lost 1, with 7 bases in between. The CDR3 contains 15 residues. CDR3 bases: TGTGCCAGTAGTATAGACCAGGGGTCTGGAAACACCATATATTTT. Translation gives CASSIDQGSGNTIYF.

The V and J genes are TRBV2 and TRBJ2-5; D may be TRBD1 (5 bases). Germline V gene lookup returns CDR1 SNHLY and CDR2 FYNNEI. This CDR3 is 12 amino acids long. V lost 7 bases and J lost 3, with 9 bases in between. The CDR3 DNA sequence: TGTGCCAGCAATGAGGACAAAGAGACCCAGTACTTC. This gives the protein CASNEDKETQYF.

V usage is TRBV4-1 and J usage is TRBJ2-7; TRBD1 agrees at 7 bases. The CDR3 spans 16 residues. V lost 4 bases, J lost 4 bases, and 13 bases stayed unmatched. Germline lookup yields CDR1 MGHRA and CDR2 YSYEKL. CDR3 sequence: CASSPTIGQAVYEQYF. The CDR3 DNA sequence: TGCGCCAGCAGCCCCACAATTGGACAGGCTGTGTACGAGCAGTACTTC.

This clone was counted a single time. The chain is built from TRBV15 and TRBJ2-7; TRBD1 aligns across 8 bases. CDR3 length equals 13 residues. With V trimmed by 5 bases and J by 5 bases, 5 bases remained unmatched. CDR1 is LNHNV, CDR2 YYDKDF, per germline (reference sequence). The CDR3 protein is CATSSRTGHEQYF. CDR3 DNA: TGTGCCACCAGCTCAAGGACAGGGCACGAGCAGTACTTC.

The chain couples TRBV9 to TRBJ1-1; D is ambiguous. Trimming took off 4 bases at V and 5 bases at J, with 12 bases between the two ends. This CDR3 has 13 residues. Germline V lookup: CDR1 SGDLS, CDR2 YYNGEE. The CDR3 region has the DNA TGTGCCAGCAGCTTACACCCGGGGACTGAAGCTTTCTTT. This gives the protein CASSLHPGTEAFF. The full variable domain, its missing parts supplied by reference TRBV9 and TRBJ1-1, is DSGVTQTPKHLITATGQRVTLRCSPRSGDLSVYWYQQSLDQGLQFLIQYYNGEERAKGNILERFSAQQFPDLHSELNLSSLELGDSALYFCASSLHPGTEAFFGQGTRLTVV.

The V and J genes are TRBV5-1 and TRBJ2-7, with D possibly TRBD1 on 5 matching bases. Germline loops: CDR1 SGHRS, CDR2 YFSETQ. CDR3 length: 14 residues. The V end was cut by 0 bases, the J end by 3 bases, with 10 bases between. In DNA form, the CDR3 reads TGCGCCAGCAGCTTGGATGGGGCCGGCTACGAGCAGTACTTC. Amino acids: CASSLDGAGYEQYF.

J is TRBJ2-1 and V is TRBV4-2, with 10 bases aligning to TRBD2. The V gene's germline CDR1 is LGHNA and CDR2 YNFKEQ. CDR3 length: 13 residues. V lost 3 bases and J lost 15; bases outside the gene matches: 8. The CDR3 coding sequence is TGTGCCAGCAGCCAGGGGACTAGCGCAGTGCTGTTCTTC. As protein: CASSQGTSAVLFF.

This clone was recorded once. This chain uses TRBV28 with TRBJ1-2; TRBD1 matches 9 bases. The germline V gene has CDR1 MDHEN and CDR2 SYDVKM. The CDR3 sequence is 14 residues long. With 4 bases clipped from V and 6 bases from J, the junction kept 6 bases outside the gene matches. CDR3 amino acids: CASSSIGTGNGYTF. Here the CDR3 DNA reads TGTGCCAGCAGTTCCATTGGGACAGGGAATGGCTACACCTTC.

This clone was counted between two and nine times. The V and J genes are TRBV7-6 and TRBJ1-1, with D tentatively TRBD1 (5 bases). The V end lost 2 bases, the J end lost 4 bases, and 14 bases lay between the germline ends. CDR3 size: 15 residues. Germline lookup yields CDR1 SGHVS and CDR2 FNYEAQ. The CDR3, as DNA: TGTGCCAGCAGCTTATCAGGGCAGCCGCCCACTGAAGCTTTCTTT. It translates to CASSLSGQPPTEAFF.

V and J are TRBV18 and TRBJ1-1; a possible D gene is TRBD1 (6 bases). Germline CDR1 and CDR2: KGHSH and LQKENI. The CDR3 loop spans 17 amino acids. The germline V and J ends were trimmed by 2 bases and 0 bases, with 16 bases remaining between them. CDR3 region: CASSPSRGFNMNTEAFF. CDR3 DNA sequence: TGTGCCAGCTCACCATCCAGGGGCTTCAACATGAACACTGAAGCTTTCTTT. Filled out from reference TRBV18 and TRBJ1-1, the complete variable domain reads NAGVMQNPRHLVRRRGQEARLRCSPMKGHSHVYWYRQLPEEGLKFMVYLQKENIIDESGMPKERFSAEFPKEGPSILRIQQVVRGDSAAYFCASSPSRGFNMNTEAFFGQGTRLTVV.

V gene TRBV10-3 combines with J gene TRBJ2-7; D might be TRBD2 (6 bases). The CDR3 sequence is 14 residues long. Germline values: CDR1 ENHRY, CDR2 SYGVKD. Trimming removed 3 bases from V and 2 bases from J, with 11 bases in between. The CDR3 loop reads CAISEMGGTYEQYF. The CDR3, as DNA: TGTGCCATCAGTGAAATGGGAGGCACCTACGAGCAGTACTTC.

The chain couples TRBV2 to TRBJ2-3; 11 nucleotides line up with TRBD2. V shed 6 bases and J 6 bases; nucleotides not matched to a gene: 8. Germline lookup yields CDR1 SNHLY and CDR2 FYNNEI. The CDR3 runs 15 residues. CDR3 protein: CASSDSGRAADTQYF. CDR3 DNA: TGTGCCAGCAGCGATAGCGGGAGGGCTGCTGATACGCAGTATTTT.

The CDR3 reads CASSQGGSGTGNEKLFF. CDR3 sequence (DNA): TGTGCCAGCAGCCAAGGGGGATCCGGGACAGGAAATGAAAAACTGTTTTTT. The chain recombines TRBV4-2 with TRBJ1-4, with TRBD1 identical over 8 bases. The germline V gene has CDR1 LGHNA and CDR2 YNFKEQ. The J segment lost 5 bases and the V segment lost 1 base, leaving 9 bases of the junction unmatched. This CDR3 has 17 residues.

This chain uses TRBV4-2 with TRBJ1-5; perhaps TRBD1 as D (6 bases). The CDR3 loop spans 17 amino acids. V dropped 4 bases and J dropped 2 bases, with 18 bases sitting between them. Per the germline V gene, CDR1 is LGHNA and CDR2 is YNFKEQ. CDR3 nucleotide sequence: TGTGCCAGCAGCCCCCAGGACAGCCGAGGGGGCAATCAGCCCCAGCATTTT. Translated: CASSPQDSRGGNQPQHF.

The CDR3: CASSLDLDRAYGYTF. In DNA, the CDR3 is TGCGCCAGCAGCTTGGATTTGGACAGGGCCTACGGCTACACCTTC. J is TRBJ1-2 and V is TRBV5-1; 8 positions match TRBD1. The CDR3 is 15 residues long. Germline V CDR1 and CDR2: SGHRS, YFSETQ. V was clipped by 0 bases and J by 8 bases; unmatched bases: 9.